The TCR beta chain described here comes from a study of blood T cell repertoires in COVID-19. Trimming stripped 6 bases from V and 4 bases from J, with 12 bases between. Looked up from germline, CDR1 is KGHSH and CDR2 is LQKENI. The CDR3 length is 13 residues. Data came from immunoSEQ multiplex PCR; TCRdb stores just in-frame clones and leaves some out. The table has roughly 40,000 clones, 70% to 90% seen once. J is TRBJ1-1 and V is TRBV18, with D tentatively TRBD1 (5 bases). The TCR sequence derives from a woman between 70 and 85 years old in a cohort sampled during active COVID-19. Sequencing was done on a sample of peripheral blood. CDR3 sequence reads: CASSLAGGTEAFF. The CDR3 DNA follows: TGTGCCAGCTCGCTGGCCGGGGGCACTGAAGCTTTCTTT.